This TCR beta chain is drawn from a study of Graves' ophthalmopathy and Graves' hyperthyroidism. Study results and limitations: Detected in blood as well were most expanded thyroid clonotypes with frequency above 0.001. Distinction of ophthalmopathy from stable hyperthyroidism by a 13-signature model reached almost 90% sensitivity and approximately 81% specificity.

This CDR3 has 14 residues. With 1 base removed from V and 2 bases from J, the gap between germline ends came to 8 bases. The authors amplified TCR beta CDR3 regions, and they did so from RNA transcripts for repertoire sequencing. Amplification began with first-round RT-PCR using HTBI primers, then second-round multiplex PCR was performed. MiXCR, run by TCRdb on the multiplex PCR reads, gives a single entry per CDR3 protein. The data hold approximately 480,000 distinct CDR3 sequences, with 14% observed a single time. Many counts were recorded for this clonotype. Its antigen is not known. The sequence derives from a woman in her twenties or thirties with Graves' ophthalmopathy. The chain is built from TRBV12-3 or TRBV12-4 and TRBJ2-5; TRBD2 is a possible D gene (5 bases). The sequencing sample was made of blood. The CDR3 nucleotides read TGTGCCAGCAGTTTAGTGGACTTACAAGAGACCCAGTACTTC. Translated: CASSLVDLQETQYF.